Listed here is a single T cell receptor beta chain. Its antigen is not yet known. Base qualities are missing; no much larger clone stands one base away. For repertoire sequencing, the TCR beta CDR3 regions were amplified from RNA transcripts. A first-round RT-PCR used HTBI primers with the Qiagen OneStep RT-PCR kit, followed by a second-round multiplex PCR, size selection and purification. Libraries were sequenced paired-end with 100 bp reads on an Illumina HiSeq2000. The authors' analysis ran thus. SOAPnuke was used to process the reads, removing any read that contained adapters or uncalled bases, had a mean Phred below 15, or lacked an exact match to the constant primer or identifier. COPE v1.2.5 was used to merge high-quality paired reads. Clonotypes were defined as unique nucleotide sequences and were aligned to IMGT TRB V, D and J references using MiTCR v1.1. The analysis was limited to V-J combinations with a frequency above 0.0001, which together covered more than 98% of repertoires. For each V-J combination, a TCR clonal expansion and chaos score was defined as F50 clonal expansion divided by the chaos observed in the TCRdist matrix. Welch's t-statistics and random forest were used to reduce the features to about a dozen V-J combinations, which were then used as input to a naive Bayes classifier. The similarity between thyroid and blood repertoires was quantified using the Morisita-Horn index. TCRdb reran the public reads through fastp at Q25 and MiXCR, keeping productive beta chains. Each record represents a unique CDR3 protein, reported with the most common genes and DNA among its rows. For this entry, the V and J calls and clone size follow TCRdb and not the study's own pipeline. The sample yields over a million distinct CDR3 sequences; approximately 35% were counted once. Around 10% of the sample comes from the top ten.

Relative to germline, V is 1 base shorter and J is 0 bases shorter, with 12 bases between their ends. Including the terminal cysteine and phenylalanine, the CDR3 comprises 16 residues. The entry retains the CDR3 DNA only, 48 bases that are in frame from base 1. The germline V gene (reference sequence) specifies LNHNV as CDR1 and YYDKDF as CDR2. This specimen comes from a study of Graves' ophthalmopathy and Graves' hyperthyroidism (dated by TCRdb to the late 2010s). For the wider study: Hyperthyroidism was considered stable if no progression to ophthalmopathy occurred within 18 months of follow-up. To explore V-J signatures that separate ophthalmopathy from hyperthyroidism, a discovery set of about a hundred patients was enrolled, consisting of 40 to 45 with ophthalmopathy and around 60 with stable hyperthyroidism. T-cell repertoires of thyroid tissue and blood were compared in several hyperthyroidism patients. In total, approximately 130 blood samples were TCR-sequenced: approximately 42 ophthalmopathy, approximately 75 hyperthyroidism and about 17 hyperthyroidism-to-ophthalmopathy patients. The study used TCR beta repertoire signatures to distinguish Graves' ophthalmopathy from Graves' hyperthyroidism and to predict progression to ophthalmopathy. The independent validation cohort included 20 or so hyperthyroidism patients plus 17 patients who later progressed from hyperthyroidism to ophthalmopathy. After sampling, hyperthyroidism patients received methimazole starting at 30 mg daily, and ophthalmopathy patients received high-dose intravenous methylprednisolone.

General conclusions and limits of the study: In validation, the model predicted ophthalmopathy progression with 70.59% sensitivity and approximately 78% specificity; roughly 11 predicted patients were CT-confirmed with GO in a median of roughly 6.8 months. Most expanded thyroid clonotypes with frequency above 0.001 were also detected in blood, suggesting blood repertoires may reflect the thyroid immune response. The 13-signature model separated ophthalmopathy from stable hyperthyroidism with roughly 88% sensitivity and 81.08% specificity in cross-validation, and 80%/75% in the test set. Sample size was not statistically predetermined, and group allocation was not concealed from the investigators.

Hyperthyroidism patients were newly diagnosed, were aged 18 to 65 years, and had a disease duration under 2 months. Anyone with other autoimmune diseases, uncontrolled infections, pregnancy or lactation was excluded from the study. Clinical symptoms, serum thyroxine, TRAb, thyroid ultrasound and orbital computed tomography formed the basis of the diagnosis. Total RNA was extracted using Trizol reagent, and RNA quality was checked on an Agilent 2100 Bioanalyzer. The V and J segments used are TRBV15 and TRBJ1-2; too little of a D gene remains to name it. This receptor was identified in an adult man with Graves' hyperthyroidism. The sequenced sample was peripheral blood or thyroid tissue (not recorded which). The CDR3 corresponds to CATSRVPAGANYGYTF. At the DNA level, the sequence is TGTGCCACCAGCAGAGTACCGGCCGGAGCTAACTATGGCTACACCTTC.